Presented here are 27 T cell receptor beta chains from one specimen sequenced in a study of PD-1 blockade in classical Hodgkin lymphoma. Every patient experienced relapse after autologous stem cell transplantation, and brentuximab vedotin exposure varied. The assay was immunoSEQ multiplex PCR, and TCRdb's table has in-frame clones only and misses some. The table lists about 17,000 clones, around 80% of them singletons. Sequenced material: peripheral blood mononuclear cells (PBMCs), taken at baseline. Receptors were obtained from a human donor with classical Hodgkin lymphoma.

The chain employs TRBV9 and TRBJ2-1, with 9 bases fitting TRBD2. V gave up 1 base and J gave up 8 bases; unmatched junction bases: 7. The germline V gene encodes CDR1 SGDLS and CDR2 YYNGEE. The CDR3 covers 15 residues. As DNA, the CDR3 is TGTGCCAGCAGCGTAACGTCTAGCGGGGCCTATGAGCAGTTCTTC. Protein product: CASSVTSSGAYEQFF.

The V call is TRBV7-2, the J call TRBJ2-5, with unresolved D. V was shortened by 5 bases and J by 2 bases, with 9 bases between the two germline ends. Germline CDR1 reads SGHTA; CDR2 reads FQGNSA. The CDR3 runs to 13 residues. CDR3 in amino acids: CASSLVPQETQYF. The CDR3 coding sequence is TGTGCCAGCAGCCTAGTCCCTCAAGAGACCCAGTACTTC.

Only a few counts were recorded for this clone. The chain links TRBV11-1 to TRBJ2-7, with 11 bases identical to TRBD1. The germline CDR1 and CDR2 sequences are SGHAT and FQDESV (reference sequence). The V gene end was trimmed by 5 bases and the J gene end by 1 base; junction bases not matched to a gene: 10. The CDR3 runs 17 residues. The CDR3 DNA is TGTGCCAGCAGCCAAAATTCCGGGACAGGGGGTTCCTACGAGCAGTACTTC. Amino acids: CASSQNSGTGGSYEQYF.

The chain links TRBV9 to TRBJ1-4; 8 bases are a match to TRBD1. Trimming took 0 bases from V and 9 from J; bases not matched to a gene: 10. CDR3 size: 16 residues. Germline V gives CDR1 SGDLS, CDR2 YYNGEE. CDR3 loop: CASSVDGQGHLKKLFF. The CDR3 bases are TGTGCCAGCAGCGTAGATGGACAGGGCCACCTGAAAAAACTGTTTTTT.

This clone has just one count. The chain links TRBV4-2 to TRBJ2-5, with D tentatively TRBD1 (5 bases). Germline CDR1 is LGHNA and CDR2 is YNFKEQ. V lost 5 bases, J lost 5 bases, and 21 bases lay in between. The CDR3 is made up of 16 amino acids. The CDR3 region is CASSGHHGLGAETQYF. DNA of the CDR3: TGTGCCAGCAGCGGACACCACGGCTTGGGTGCCGAGACCCAGTACTTC.

This chain links TRBV10-3 with TRBJ1-1, with D perhaps TRBD1 (5 bases). Deletions cut 3 bases from V and 5 bases from J, with 16 bases between. Germline CDR1 and CDR2: ENHRY and SYGVKD. The CDR3 covers 15 residues. CDR3: CAISDPGRWGTEAFF. The CDR3 DNA is TGTGCCATCAGTGACCCAGGGCGTTGGGGGACTGAAGCTTTCTTT.

J is TRBJ1-2 and V is TRBV19, with D maybe TRBD1 (6 bases). Germline CDR1 LNHDA, CDR2 SQIVND (reference sequence). V was pared by 7 bases and J by 1 base, with 19 bases between. The CDR3 loop spans 16 amino acids. In DNA, the CDR3 is TGTGCCAGTATCCCGAGTGGGGGCCGAGGTAACTATGGCTACACCTTC. It is translated as CASIPSGGRGNYGYTF.

This clone was detected only once. V is TRBV11-2 and J is TRBJ2-7, with D perhaps TRBD1 or TRBD2 (5 bases each). CDR1 SGHAT and CDR2 FQNNGV come from the germline V gene. There are 14 residues in the CDR3. V dropped 1 base and J dropped 4 bases, with 11 bases sitting between them. The CDR3 loop is CASSLGRGGYEQYF. The CDR3 DNA reads TGTGCCAGCAGCTTAGGCCGGGGCGGGTACGAGCAGTACTTC.

The chain links TRBV9 to TRBJ1-1; tentative D call: TRBD1 (6 bases). Germline-derived CDR1 and CDR2 are SGDLS and YYNGEE. Trimming cost V 4 bases and J 3 bases, with 13 bases left between them. This CDR3 has 14 residues. CDR3 in DNA: TGTGCCAGCAGCATTAGTCAGGGGCACACTGAAGCTTTCTTT. It encodes CASSISQGHTEAFF.

This clone was counted between two and nine times. The chain has TRBV19 and TRBJ1-6; tentative D call: TRBD1 (5 bases). Germline CDR1 LNHDA, CDR2 SQIVND (reference sequence). With 5 bases removed from V and 10 bases from J, the gap between germline ends came to 18 bases. The CDR3 has 15 amino acids. The CDR3 DNA sequence: TGTGCCAGTAGTCGGCAGGGTCTTAACGTGTCACCCCTCCACTTT. It translates to CASSRQGLNVSPLHF.

V gene TRBV5-1 combines with J gene TRBJ2-5; D is unclear. Germline V gene sequence: CDR1 SGHRS, CDR2 YFSETQ. V lost 0 bases to trimming and J lost 1 base, with 7 bases between them. This CDR3 region has 14 residues. CDR3 loop: CASSLASGQETQYF. In nucleotides, the CDR3 is TGCGCCAGCAGCTTGGCCTCAGGCCAAGAGACCCAGTACTTC.

V usage is TRBV7-9 and J usage is TRBJ1-1; 10 bases fit TRBD1. The CDR3 spans 14 residues. Unmatched junction bases numbered 7, after V lost 5 bases and J lost 7 bases. Per the germline V gene, CDR1 is SEHNR and CDR2 is FQNEAQ (reference sequence). CDR3 in DNA: TGTGCCAGCAGCCTCCCCGGGACAGGGGTTGAAGCTTTCTTT. Translated: CASSLPGTGVEAFF. The full variable domain, its missing parts supplied by reference TRBV7-9 and TRBJ1-1, is DTGVSQNPRHKITKRGQNVTFRCDPISEHNRLYWYRQTLGQGPEFLTYFQNEAQLEKSRLLSDRFSAERPKGSFSTLEIQRTEQGDSAMYLCASSLPGTGVEAFFGQGTRLTVV.

CDR3 sequence (DNA): TGTGCCAGCAGCGTACAGGGGGCGACAGGAAACACCATATATTTT. Residues: CASSVQGATGNTIYF. V and J are TRBV7-2 and TRBJ1-3; 9 positions match TRBD1. The CDR3 extends over 15 amino acids. Germline CDR1 SGHTA, CDR2 FQGNSA. The trim removed 5 bases at V and 4 bases at J, leaving 6 bases unmatched.

This clone has a handful of counts. The V call is TRBV7-2, the J call TRBJ2-5, with D possibly TRBD1 on 5 matching bases. This CDR3 is built from 15 residues. Germline loops: CDR1 SGHTA, CDR2 FQGNSA. V lost 1 base and J lost 1, with 10 bases in between. CDR3 DNA: TGTGCCAGCAGCTTAGTCCGGACACCCCAAGAGACCCAGTACTTC. The encoded protein is CASSLVRTPQETQYF.

This clone has a handful of counts. The chain has TRBV5-5 and TRBJ2-1; possible D gene TRBD1, 5 bases. This CDR3 has 12 residues. V was cut by 5 bases and J by 9 bases, with 12 bases left in between. Germline V gene lookup returns CDR1 SGHKS and CDR2 YYEKEE (reference sequence). The CDR3 protein is CASRGPAGEQFF. The CDR3 DNA is TGTGCCAGCAGGGGGCCGGCCGGTGAGCAGTTCTTC.

The J gene is TRBJ2-2, the V gene TRBV6-9, with D hard to call. V lost 4 bases to trimming and J lost 5 bases, with 11 bases between them. The germline V gene has CDR1 MNHGY and CDR2 SVAAGI. CDR3 length equals 14 residues. CDR3 residues: CASSLRRETGELFF. In DNA form, the CDR3 reads TGTGCCAGCAGTTTGCGTCGAGAAACCGGGGAGCTGTTTTTT.

The V gene is TRBV5-6, the J gene TRBJ1-4; the D is unclear. Germline V gene data show CDR1 as SGHDT and CDR2 as YYEEEE. This CDR3 is built from 15 residues. The ends were cut back, 0 bases at V and 4 bases at J, with 10 bases in the middle. DNA for the CDR3: TGTGCCAGCAGCTTGGGGGGAGGAAGTAATGAAAAACTGTTTTTT. Protein sequence: CASSLGGGSNEKLFF. Looking up the rest from reference TRBV5-6 and TRBJ1-4 gives the full variable domain: DAGVTQSPTHLIKTRGQQVTLRCSPKSGHDTVSWYQQALGQGPQFIFQYYEEEERQRGNFPDRFSGHQFPNYSSELNVNALLLGDSALYLCASSLGGGSNEKLFFGSGTQLSVL.

This chain links TRBV15 with TRBJ2-3; D uncertain. CDR3 length equals 13 residues. Trimming took off 0 bases at V and 6 bases at J, with 7 bases between the two ends. Looked up from germline, CDR1 is LNHNV and CDR2 is YYDKDF (reference sequence). CDR3 nucleotides: TGTGCCACCAGCAGAGATCAGTTGGATACGCAGTATTTT. Translated, it gives CATSRDQLDTQYF. Combining the CDR3 with reference TRBV15 and TRBJ2-3 gives the whole variable domain DAMVIQNPRYQVTQFGKPVTLSCSQTLNHNVMYWYQQKSSQAPKLLFHYYDKDFNNEADTPDNFQSRRPNTSFCFLDIRSPGLGDTAMYLCATSRDQLDTQYFGPGTRLTVL.

This chain connects TRBV4-1 to TRBJ2-3, with 11 bases lining up with TRBD2. Germline V gene lookup returns CDR1 MGHRA and CDR2 YSYEKL. This CDR3 has 16 residues. Germline trimming cut 2 bases from V and 4 bases from J; bases unmatched to any gene: 5. Written as DNA, the CDR3 is TGCGCCAGCAGCCAACCCGGACTAGCGGGTGCAGATACGCAGTATTTT. Its protein is CASSQPGLAGADTQYF.

In this sample, this clone turned up once. V is TRBV2 and J is TRBJ2-7; 10 bases fit TRBD2. This CDR3 is built from 15 residues. The junction had 6 bases not matched to a gene; V was cut back by 6 bases and J by 1 base. Germline-derived CDR1 and CDR2 are SNHLY and FYNNEI. CDR3 sequence (DNA): TGTGCCAGCAGGATGACTAGCGGGCCTTCCTACGAGCAGTACTTC. Translated, it gives CASRMTSGPSYEQYF. Drawing the rest from reference TRBV2 and TRBJ2-7, the complete variable domain is EPEVTQTPSHQVTQMGQEVILRCVPISNHLYFYWYRQILGQKVEFLVSFYNNEISEKSEIFDDQFSVERPDGSNFTLKIRSTKLEDSAMYFCASRMTSGPSYEQYFGPGTRLTVT.

Turning to this clone: A clone one base away is much larger, so this may be a read error. This chain joins TRBV7-3 and TRBJ2-5; TRBD2 agrees at 9 bases. Germline V gene data show CDR1 as SGHTA and CDR2 as FQGTGA. Trimming took 2 bases from V and 2 from J; bases not matched to a gene: 0. The CDR3 is made up of 14 amino acids. CDR3 in amino acids: CASSLAGGQETQYF. CDR3 coding DNA: TGTGCCAGCAGCTTAGCGGGAGGGCAAGAGACCCAGTACTTC. Drawing the rest from reference TRBV7-3 and TRBJ2-5, the complete variable domain is GAGVSQTPSNKVTEKGKYVELRCDPISGHTALYWYRQSLGQGPEFLIYFQGTGAADDSGLPNDRFFAVRPEGSVSTLKIQRTERGDSAVYLCASSLAGGQETQYFGPGTRLLVL.

The rearrangement uses TRBV5-1 and TRBJ2-2; 10 bases are shared with TRBD2. V lost 0 bases to trimming and J lost 2 bases; unmatched junction nucleotides: 7. Per germline, CDR1 SGHRS and CDR2 YFSETQ. The CDR3 is 18 residues long. CDR3 in DNA: TGCGCCAGCAGCTTGGTAGGACTAGCGGATACTAACACCGGGGAGCTGTTTTTT. It codes for CASSLVGLADTNTGELFF.

The genes are TRBV7-9 and TRBJ2-5, with 8 positions matching TRBD1. Looked up from germline, CDR1 is SEHNR and CDR2 is FQNEAQ (reference sequence). V gave up 2 bases and J gave up 5 bases; unmatched junction bases: 4. This CDR3 spans 14 amino acids. The CDR3 DNA reads TGTGCCAGCAGCTTACAGGGGGCCGGTGAGACCCAGTACTTC. This translates into CASSLQGAGETQYF.

The V gene is TRBV18, the J gene TRBJ2-2, with 9 bases identical to TRBD1. Germline V gene lookup returns CDR1 KGHSH and CDR2 LQKENI. The CDR3 is 15 amino acids. After removal of 6 bases from V and 4 bases from J, the junction contained 6 bases not matched to a gene. The CDR3 DNA sequence: TGTGCCAGCTCCCAAGGGACAGGGAGCACCGGGGAGCTGTTTTTT. Protein sequence: CASSQGTGSTGELFF. Full variable domain (outside the CDR3, taken from reference TRBV18 and TRBJ2-2): NAGVMQNPRHLVRRRGQEARLRCSPMKGHSHVYWYRQLPEEGLKFMVYLQKENIIDESGMPKERFSAEFPKEGPSILRIQQVVRGDSAAYFCASSQGTGSTGELFFGEGSRLTVL.

This chain uses TRBV5-1 with TRBJ2-5; 12 positions agree with TRBD2. J gave up 5 bases and V 4 bases, and 6 bases lay outside the gene matches. The CDR3 length is 15 residues. Germline values: CDR1 SGHRS, CDR2 YFSETQ. The CDR3 nucleotides read TGCGCCAGCAGCCCATCGACTAGCGGGGGTGAGACCCAGTACTTC. Translating gives CASSPSTSGGETQYF. The full variable domain, in which reference TRBV5-1 and TRBJ2-5 provide the parts outside the CDR3, is KAGVTQTPRYLIKTRGQQVTLSCSPISGHRSVSWYQQTPGQGLQFLFEYFSETQRNKGNFPGRFSGRQFSNSRSEMNVSTLELGDSALYLCASSPSTSGGETQYFGPGTRLLVL.

The genes are TRBV7-9 and TRBJ2-7; 14 bases align to TRBD2. The CDR3 length is 16 residues. Per the germline V gene, CDR1 is SEHNR and CDR2 is FQNEAQ (reference sequence). With 4 bases clipped from V and 6 bases from J, the junction kept 8 bases outside the gene matches. The CDR3 DNA reads TGTGCCAGCAGCTCATGGGGACTAGCGGGAGTGGGCGAGCAGTACTTC. Translating it yields CASSSWGLAGVGEQYF.

By share, this clone counts as medium-sized (0.01 to 0.1%). The rearrangement joins TRBV6-5 to TRBJ2-7; D is uncertain. The ends were cut back, 5 bases at V and 0 bases at J, with 11 bases in the middle. Germline V gene sequence: CDR1 MNHEY, CDR2 SVGAGI. The CDR3 sequence is 14 residues long. In DNA form, the CDR3 reads TGTGCCAGCAGTACTACCGGGCCCTCCTACGAGCAGTACTTC. Amino acid sequence: CASSTTGPSYEQYF.